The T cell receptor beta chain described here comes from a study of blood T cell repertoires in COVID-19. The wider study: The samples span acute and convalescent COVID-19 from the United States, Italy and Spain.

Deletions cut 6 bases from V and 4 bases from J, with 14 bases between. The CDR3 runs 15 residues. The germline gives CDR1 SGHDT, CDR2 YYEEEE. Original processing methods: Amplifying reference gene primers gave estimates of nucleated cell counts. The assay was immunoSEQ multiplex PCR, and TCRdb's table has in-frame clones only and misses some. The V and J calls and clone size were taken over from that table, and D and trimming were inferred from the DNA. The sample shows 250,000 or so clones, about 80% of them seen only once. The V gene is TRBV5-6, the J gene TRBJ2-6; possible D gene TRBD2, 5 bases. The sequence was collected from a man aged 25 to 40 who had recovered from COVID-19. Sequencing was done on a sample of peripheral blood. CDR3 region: CASTEEGAGANVLTF. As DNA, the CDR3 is TGTGCCAGCACGGAAGAGGGTGCAGGGGCCAACGTCCTGACTTTC.